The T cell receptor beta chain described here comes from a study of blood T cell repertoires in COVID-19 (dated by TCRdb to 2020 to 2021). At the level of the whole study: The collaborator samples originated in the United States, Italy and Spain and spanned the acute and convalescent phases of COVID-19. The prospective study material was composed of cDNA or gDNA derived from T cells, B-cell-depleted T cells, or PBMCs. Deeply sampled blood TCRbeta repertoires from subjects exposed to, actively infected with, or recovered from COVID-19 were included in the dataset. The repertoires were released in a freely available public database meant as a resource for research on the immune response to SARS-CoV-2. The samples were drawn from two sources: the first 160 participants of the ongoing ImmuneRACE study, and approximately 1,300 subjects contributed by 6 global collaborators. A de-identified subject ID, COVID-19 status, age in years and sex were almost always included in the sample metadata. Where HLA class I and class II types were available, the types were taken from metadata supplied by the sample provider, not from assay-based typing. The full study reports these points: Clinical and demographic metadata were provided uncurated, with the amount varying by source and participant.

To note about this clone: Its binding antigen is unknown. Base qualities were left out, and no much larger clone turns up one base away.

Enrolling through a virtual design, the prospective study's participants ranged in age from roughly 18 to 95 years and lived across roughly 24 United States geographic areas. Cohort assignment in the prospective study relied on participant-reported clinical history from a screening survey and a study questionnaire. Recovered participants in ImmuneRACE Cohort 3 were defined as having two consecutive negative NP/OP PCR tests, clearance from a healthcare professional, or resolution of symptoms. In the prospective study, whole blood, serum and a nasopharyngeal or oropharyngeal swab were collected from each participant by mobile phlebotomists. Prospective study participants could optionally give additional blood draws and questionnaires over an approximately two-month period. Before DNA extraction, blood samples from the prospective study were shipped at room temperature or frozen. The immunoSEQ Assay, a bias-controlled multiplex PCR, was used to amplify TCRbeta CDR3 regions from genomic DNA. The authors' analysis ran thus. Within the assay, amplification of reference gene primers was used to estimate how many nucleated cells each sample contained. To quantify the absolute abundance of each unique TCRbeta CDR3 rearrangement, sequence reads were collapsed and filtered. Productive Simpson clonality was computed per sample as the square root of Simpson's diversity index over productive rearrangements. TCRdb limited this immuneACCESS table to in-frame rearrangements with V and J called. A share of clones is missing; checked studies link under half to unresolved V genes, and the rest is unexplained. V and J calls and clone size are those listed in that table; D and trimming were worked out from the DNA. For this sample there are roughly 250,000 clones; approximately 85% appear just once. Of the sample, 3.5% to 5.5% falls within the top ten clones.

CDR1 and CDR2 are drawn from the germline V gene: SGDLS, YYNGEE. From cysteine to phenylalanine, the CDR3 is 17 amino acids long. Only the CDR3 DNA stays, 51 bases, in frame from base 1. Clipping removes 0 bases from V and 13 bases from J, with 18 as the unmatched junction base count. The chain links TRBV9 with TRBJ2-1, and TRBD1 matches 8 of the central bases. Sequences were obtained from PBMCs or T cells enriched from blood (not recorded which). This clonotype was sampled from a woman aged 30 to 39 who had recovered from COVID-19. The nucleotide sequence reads TGTGCCAGCAGCGTAGGATTGTGGAAACGGGGACAGGAGCCCCAGTTCTTC. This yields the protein CASSVGLWKRGQEPQFF.